This T cell receptor (beta chain) was identified during a study of shared clonotypes between healthy human individuals (TCRdb year 2020). About the investigation overall: A few men and a couple of women, aged 18 to 49 years, made up the cohort. Per donor, leukapheresis produced somewhere between about 0.9 and 9.5 billion PBMCs. The study deeply sequenced blood TCR repertoires of five healthy adults to estimate repertoire size and the extent of clonotype sharing between individuals. To increase sequencing depth and limit assay-specific biases, TCR repertoire library preparation and sequencing were carried out by different laboratories using diverse techniques.

TCR CDR3 regions were amplified from genomic DNA by multiplex PCR using the deep immunoSEQ assay. Extracted genomic DNA from each cell subset was spread evenly across all wells of several immunoSEQ 96-well plates, with each plate serving as a replicate. Each replicate PCR for unsorted PBMC received roughly 300 ng genomic DNA, equal to 30,000 to 35,000 T cell genomes. Ten immunoSEQ deep assay plates were used to sequence the unsorted PBMC genomic DNA. Purified libraries were measured with a Qubit 3.0 fluorometer, size-checked on a Bioanalyzer 2100, and measured again with the KAPA Library Quantification kit. Every immunoSEQ 96-well plate was sequenced on a separate single-read 150-cycle Illumina NextSeq 550 flow cell. The original methods were these. Because the immunoSEQ output held only junctional sequences and lacked quality scores, the filtering could not match the filtering applied to full-length reads. To assign V/J genes and CDR3, sequences were annotated against IMGT germline references using PyIR, a Python wrapper for IgBLAST v1.9. Reads were removed for weak V/J assignments (E-value above 1e-6), missing CDR3, stop codons, out-of-frame junctions, or ambiguous translated residues. V3J clonotypes were defined by identical inferred V gene, J gene, and CDR3 amino acid sequence. Percentage overlap between repertoires was computed as shared unique clonotypes divided by the size of the smaller repertoire. Repertoire richness was assessed with RTK rarefaction, the Chao1 estimator, and Recon v2.1 estimates of unobserved clonotypes. TCRdb's version of the immuneACCESS table is confined to in-frame rearrangements and falls short of the full clone set. An unresolved V gene accounts for under half of the shortfall where checked; the remainder is of unknown origin. V and J calls and clone size follow that table, whereas D and trimming were derived from the DNA. This sample lists over 400,000 clones; approximately 78% were detected once. The ten top clones hold more than 10% of the sample.

This clone has a single count. What antigen it recognizes has not been identified. No base qualities exist here, and no much larger clone lies one base off it. Healthy HIV-negative adults with no recently reported acute infections or vaccinations were included as donors. All donors were Caucasian adults living in Nashville, Tennessee, USA. In the unsorted samples, 85 million to 100 million PBMCs were counted, and genomic DNA was extracted using the QIAamp DNA Blood Mini kit. Blood was obtained by leukapheresis, after which PBMCs were separated by Ficoll-Histopaque density gradient centrifugation and cryopreserved in liquid nitrogen vapor phase. General conclusions and limits of the study: Pairwise subsampling indicated that sequencing depth was expected to affect the degree of clonotype sharing among donors. Only blood was sampled, and tissue TCR repertoires likely differ from those in blood. The genetic and exposure-history diversity represented was limited by the small number of donors.

The origin of this receptor is a woman aged 40 to 50 in good health. Some clones in this sample may be carry-over from other donors' samples. The sequenced sample was PBMCs.

CDR3 protein: CASSLVQGENEQYF. The DNA reads TGTGCCAGCAGCTTAGTACAAGGGGAGAACGAGCAGTACTTC. In this chain, TRBV7-9 is recombined with TRBJ2-7; the D gene is perhaps TRBD1 or TRBD2, as each covers 5 bases. V drops 1 base and J drops 5 bases, leaving 12 bases in between. The CDR3 numbers 14 residues from cysteine through phenylalanine. This entry keeps only the CDR3 DNA: 42 bases, framed from base 1. The germline V gene (reference sequence) yields SEHNR for CDR1 and FQNEAQ for CDR2.